The rows below give T cell receptor beta chains drawn from one sample of a study of T cell responses to AZD1222 COVID-19 vaccine. Sequencing was performed with immunoSEQ multiplex PCR; in TCRdb, only in-frame clones are kept and a portion is missing. The data show some 150,000 clones, with roughly 90% seen just once and under 3.5% held by the top ten. The input for sequencing was peripheral blood, taken on day 0 of AZD1222 vaccination. These receptors were taken from an adult in good health. Each CDR3 is given without its conserved first and last residue.

v_call	j_call	cdr3_aa
TRBV7-3	TRBJ2-3	ASSPLAGGDDTQY
TRBV3-1/TRBV3-2	TRBJ2-5	ASSLGQQKETQY
TRBV28	TRBJ1-3	ASTASGNTIY
TRBV11-1	TRBJ1-5	ASSLATVNQPQH
TRBV7-2	TRBJ1-2	ASSLGTGGGYGYT
TRBV2	TRBJ1-1	ASSKRGQSQLNTEAF
TRBV7-8	TRBJ1-1	ASSPGTGSVLRSEAF
TRBV5-8	TRBJ1-5	ASSSGWFGQPQH
TRBV15	TRBJ2-5	ATSRASAETQY
TRBV6-5	TRBJ1-4	ASRNLGQRNEKLF
TRBV6-5	TRBJ1-5	ASSYSGGGQPQH
TRBV7-9	TRBJ2-5	ASSQTSGGYQETQY
TRBV28	TRBJ2-1	ASSLSLFNPGTERGNNEQF
TRBV3-1/TRBV3-2	TRBJ2-7	ASQRRGHSYEQY
TRBV7-9	TRBJ2-1	ASSPRRGAPGRVYDEQF
TRBV18	TRBJ1-4	ASSPAPGRGQTNEKLF
TRBV5-1	TRBJ1-1	ASSLTGPTGGASEAF
TRBV27	TRBJ2-7	ASSLGTSRYYEQY
TRBV18	TRBJ1-2	ASSPLPDFPGNYGYT
TRBV18	TRBJ2-2	ASSPPFTGELF
TRBV6-5	TRBJ2-7	ASSRQVSGVLPQY
TRBV18	TRBJ2-2	ASSHFQAITGELF
TRBV10-3	TRBJ1-2	AISESPSGRVNYGYT
TRBV5-1	TRBJ1-1	ASSPDGNTEAF
TRBV27	TRBJ2-3	ASSLKDRVTDTQY
TRBV7-9	TRBJ1-1	ASSLEGGSEAF
TRBV28	TRBJ1-3	ASSLGRSSGNTIY
TRBV28	TRBJ2-4	ASREGGSENIQY
TRBV11-1	TRBJ2-2	ASSLDLYTGELF
TRBV6-5	TRBJ1-5	ASRGGGTAYQPQH
TRBV25-1	TRBJ2-7	ASSGTGRNEQY
TRBV6-2/TRBV6-3	TRBJ1-5	ASSSGTAQRTAQH
TRBV7-2	TRBJ2-7	ASSLDGRLYEQY
TRBV7-3	TRBJ2-2	ASSSRTGELF
TRBV7-2	TRBJ2-7	ASSLGTSAAYEQY
TRBV7-2	TRBJ2-7	ASSAGRPYEQY
TRBV5-1	TRBJ1-2	ASSLGGQGSSNYGYT
TRBV4-2	TRBJ1-6	ASSQDPTDSSPLH
TRBV18	TRBJ2-5	ASSPPGRAGSGTQY
TRBV5-5	TRBJ1-5	ASSYGPLGARQPQH
TRBV11-1	TRBJ2-1	ASSLQLAGSYNEQF
TRBV15	TRBJ2-1	ATSTDPYNEQF
TRBV6-5	TRBJ1-3	ASKGQGRNTIY
TRBV19	TRBJ1-4	ASSPPGQGGEKLF
TRBV5-8	TRBJ2-1	ASSLGTSEGNEQF